These 10 T cell receptor beta chains were all obtained from the same sample, sequenced in a study of blood T cells in healthy people across ages. A second roughly 6 to 12 cycle PCR used barcoded and J-beta primers. TCRdb reprocessed the 5' RACE reads via MiXCR and lists one record per CDR3 protein. The table has 1.5 million to 2 million distinct CDR3 sequences, less than 50% seen once. Specimen: blood. These receptor sequences come from a woman aged 40 to 50 in good health.

This chain links TRBV4-3 with TRBJ2-5; no firm D call. Trimming cost V 3 bases and J 11 bases, with 25 bases left between them. CDR1 is LGHNA and CDR2 is YSLEER in the germline V gene. The CDR3 spans 16 residues. The CDR3 coding sequence is TGCGCCAGCAGCCAGGGTCTGATGGCAGTAGGCAATGAGCAGTACTTC. Translation gives CASSQGLMAVGNEQYF.

This clonotype was counted only a few times. CDR3 in amino acids: CSARGFDGERAYNEQFF. CDR3 DNA sequence: TGCAGTGCTAGAGGGTTTGATGGGGAACGAGCCTACAATGAGCAGTTCTTC. J is TRBJ2-1 and V is TRBV20-1; D not certain. CDR1 DFQATT and CDR2 SNEGSKA come from the germline V gene (reference sequence). Trimming removed 1 base from V and 2 bases from J, with 18 bases in between. CDR3 length equals 17 residues.

This rearrangement joins TRBV4-1 to TRBJ1-6; D uncertain. The CDR3 has 18 residues. Germline V gene data show CDR1 as MGHRA and CDR2 as YSYEKL. V was cut by 1 base and J by 0 bases, with 13 bases left in between. DNA of the CDR3: TGCGCCAGCAGCCAAGTGTCACGCCAAAGCTCCTATAATTCACCCCTCCACTTT. The encoded protein is CASSQVSRQSSYNSPLHF.

The chain couples TRBV12-3 or TRBV12-4 to TRBJ1-5; D gene unclear. The CDR3 spans 14 residues. V was clipped by 0 bases and J by 6 bases, with 9 bases between them. CDR3 amino acids: CASSLAPLPQPQHF. CDR3 nucleotide sequence: TGTGCCAGCAGTTTAGCGCCCCTCCCTCAGCCCCAGCATTTT.

The V call is TRBV24-1, the J call TRBJ2-1, with 10 bases fitting TRBD1. From germline, CDR1 is KGHDR and CDR2 SFDVKD. The CDR3 spans 16 residues. Trimming took 0 bases from V and 8 from J; bases not matched to a gene: 6. CDR3 protein: CATSDLRGQGLDEQFF. CDR3 bases: TGTGCCACCAGTGATTTGCGGGGACAGGGGCTTGATGAGCAGTTCTTC.

V gene TRBV5-1 combines with J gene TRBJ1-1, with a weak D call TRBD1 (6 bases). CDR1 is SGHRS and CDR2 is YFSETQ in the germline V gene. V lost 0 bases, J lost 10 bases, and 19 bases lay in between. This CDR3 has 15 amino acids. CDR3 nucleotides: TGCGCCAGCAGCTTGGACAGGGCAACCTCGATGGGAGCTTTCTTT. Translating it yields CASSLDRATSMGAFF.

The sample holds a few counts of this clonotype. This chain uses TRBV5-1 with TRBJ2-1, with 7 positions matching TRBD2. The junction had 2 bases not matched to a gene; V was cut back by 1 base and J by 4 bases. Germline V gives CDR1 SGHRS, CDR2 YFSETQ. The CDR3 sequence is 14 residues long. The CDR3 spells CASSLSSGYNEQFF. CDR3 DNA: TGCGCCAGCAGCTTGTCTAGCGGTTACAATGAGCAGTTCTTC.

This clonotype came up a few times. The DNA for the CDR3 is TGTGCCAGCAAAAAAGCGGGGGGAGCCAAAAACATTCAGTACTTC. Encoded protein: CASKKAGGAKNIQYF. The rearrangement links TRBV12-3 or TRBV12-4 to TRBJ2-4; 9 positions match TRBD2. V lost 7 bases to trimming and J lost 0 bases; unmatched junction nucleotides: 4. The CDR3 loop spans 15 amino acids.

This clonotype was detected only once. A much larger clone differs from this one at a single base, so this may be a read error. This chain joins TRBV29-1 and TRBJ2-5; 8 bases fit TRBD1. The CDR3 consists of 12 residues. V shed 2 bases, J shed 11 bases, and the junction held 7 bases outside the gene matches. CDR1 SQVTM and CDR2 ANQGSEA come from the germline V gene. The CDR3 region is CSVEQGANEQYF. The CDR3 nucleotides read TGCAGCGTTGAACAGGGGGCCAATGAGCAGTACTTC.

This chain uses TRBV3-1 with TRBJ1-2; the D is unclear. The CDR3 is 14 residues long. The germline CDR1 and CDR2 sequences are LGHDT and YNNKEL (reference sequence). V was cut by 2 bases and J by 5 bases, with 12 bases left in between. The CDR3 nucleotides read TGTGCCAGCAGCCAAAATGCCGGAACTTATGGCTACACCTTC. Its protein product is CASSQNAGTYGYTF.